Presented here are 17 T cell receptor beta chains from one specimen sequenced in a study of cytomegalovirus exposure and HLA in healthy donors. Vbeta (60) and Jbeta (13) primers were used in the PCR. The data were produced by immunoSEQ multiplex PCR, yet TCRdb's version contains in-frame clones alone and is incomplete. The repertoire holds about 200,000 clones, with 79% as singletons. Sequenced material: PBMCs. Receptors originate from a woman aged 30 to 39 in good health and CMV-seropositive.

This chain connects TRBV9 to TRBJ1-2; D not resolved. Germline values: CDR1 SGDLS, CDR2 YYNGEE. This CDR3 region has 14 residues. Trimming stripped 2 bases from V and 8 bases from J, with 16 bases between. The CDR3, as DNA: TGTGCCAGCAGCGTGAACCCGGAGGGCGAAGGCTACACCTTC. Residues: CASSVNPEGEGYTF. The whole variable domain, filled in from reference TRBV9 and TRBJ1-2, reads DSGVTQTPKHLITATGQRVTLRCSPRSGDLSVYWYQQSLDQGLQFLIQYYNGEERAKGNILERFSAQQFPDLHSELNLSSLELGDSALYFCASSVNPEGEGYTFGSGTRLTVV.

This rearrangement joins TRBV5-4 to TRBJ2-1; perhaps TRBD2 as D (5 bases). With 2 bases removed from V and 5 bases from J, the gap between germline ends came to 8 bases. The CDR3 spans 13 residues. Per the germline V gene, CDR1 is SGHNT and CDR2 is YYREEE (reference sequence). CDR3 in DNA: TGTGCCAGCAGCTTCGCACTAGACAATGAGCAGTTCTTC. This gives the protein CASSFALDNEQFF.

In its sample, this clone was seen a few times. The chain has TRBV7-2 and TRBJ2-1; TRBD1 agrees at 8 bases. Germline CDR1 is SGHTA and CDR2 is FQGNSA. V lost 0 bases to trimming and J lost 4 bases; unmatched junction nucleotides: 8. The CDR3 consists of 17 residues. DNA of the CDR3: TGTGCCAGCAGCTTAGCACGGCAGGGGGCTAATTACAATGAGCAGTTCTTC. This codes for CASSLARQGANYNEQFF.

The V gene is TRBV19, the J gene TRBJ1-4; D is unresolved. Germline assignment: CDR1 LNHDA and CDR2 SQIVND (reference sequence). The CDR3 loop spans 11 amino acids. Trimming stripped 4 bases from V and 6 bases from J, with 3 bases between. CDR3 sequence: CASSTYEKLFF. CDR3 in DNA: TGTGCCAGTAGTACTTATGAAAAACTGTTTTTT.

This clone showed up just a few times. The V and J genes are TRBV5-1 and TRBJ2-7; D perhaps matches TRBD1 (6 bases). The germline gives CDR1 SGHRS, CDR2 YFSETQ. V lost 4 bases and J lost 0, with 14 bases in between. This CDR3 has 15 amino acids. The CDR3 sequence: CASSVSGENSYEQYF. The CDR3 region has the DNA TGCGCCAGCAGCGTCTCAGGGGAAAACTCCTACGAGCAGTACTTC.

The gene calls are TRBV10-2 and TRBJ2-3; possible D gene TRBD1, 7 bases. The CDR3 totals 16 residues. CDR1 is WSHSY and CDR2 is SAAADI in the germline V gene. V shed 0 bases and J shed 0 bases, with 10 bases lying between them. CDR3 region: CASSESQGGSTDTQYF. The CDR3 nucleotides are TGCGCCAGCAGTGAGTCTCAGGGGGGAAGCACAGATACGCAGTATTTT.

The chain recombines TRBV11-3 with TRBJ2-2; tentative D call: TRBD1 (5 bases). Looked up from germline, CDR1 is SGHNT and CDR2 is YENEEA. This CDR3 comprises 16 residues. V shed 5 bases and J shed 4 bases, with 17 bases lying between them. The CDR3 DNA is TGTGCCAGCAGCATAAGTGTCAGGGCGGTCACCGGGGAGCTGTTTTTT. This translates into CASSISVRAVTGELFF.

J is TRBJ1-6 and V is TRBV5-5, with 7 bases identical to TRBD1. Germline V lookup: CDR1 SGHKS, CDR2 YYEKEE (reference sequence). Trimming took 4 bases from V and 6 from J; bases not matched to a gene: 7. The CDR3 has 15 residues. The chain's CDR3 is CASSPLGQPNSPLHF. In DNA, the CDR3 is TGTGCCAGCAGCCCCCTGGGACAGCCTAATTCACCCCTCCACTTT.

This clone was seen more than once but under ten times. The chain joins TRBV18 to TRBJ1-5; 9 nucleotides agree with TRBD1. The length of the CDR3 is 15 residues. V trimming: 4 bases; J trimming: 1 base; junction bases outside the gene matches: 2. CDR1 is KGHSH, CDR2 LQKENI, per germline. The chain's CDR3 is CASSLGQGSNQPQHF. CDR3 DNA: TGTGCCAGCTCACTTGGACAGGGGAGCAATCAGCCCCAGCATTTT.

The chain carries TRBV30 and TRBJ2-2, with no clear D. V lost 1 base and J lost 6, with 18 bases in between. Germline values: CDR1 GTSNPN, CDR2 SVGIG (reference sequence). CDR3 length: 16 amino acids. CDR3 bases: TGTGCCTGGAGTGGTAGCCCAACCCCTAACTCCGGGGAGCTGTTTTTT. It translates to CAWSGSPTPNSGELFF. The full variable domain, its missing parts supplied by reference TRBV30 and TRBJ2-2, is SQTIHQWPATLVQPVGSPLSLECTVEGTSNPNLYWYRQAAGRGLQLLFYSVGIGQISSEVPQNLSASRPQDRQFILSSKKLLLSDSGFYLCAWSGSPTPNSGELFFGEGSRLTVL.

The chain links TRBV18 to TRBJ1-4, with 9 positions matching TRBD1. The germline CDR1 and CDR2 sequences are KGHSH and LQKENI. The CDR3 contains 15 residues. V was clipped by 3 bases and J by 8 bases; unmatched bases: 7. The CDR3 sequence: CASSPPGTGKEKLFF. The CDR3, as DNA: TGTGCCAGCTCACCTCCCGGGACAGGGAAGGAAAAACTGTTTTTT.

The chain is built from TRBV7-9 and TRBJ2-7, with D possibly being TRBD1 (6 bases). The CDR3 runs 14 residues. Germline loops: CDR1 SEHNR, CDR2 FQNEAQ (reference sequence). V lost 4 bases and J lost 3, with 13 bases in between. The CDR3 spells CASSSSGQNYEQYF. DNA for the CDR3: TGTGCCAGCAGCTCGTCAGGACAGAACTACGAGCAGTACTTC.

The rearrangement links TRBV5-6 to TRBJ1-1, with 7 bases identical to TRBD1. The V gene end was trimmed by 6 bases and the J gene end by 5 bases; junction bases not matched to a gene: 7. The CDR3 extends over 13 amino acids. Germline V CDR1 and CDR2: SGHDT, YYEEEE. CDR3 region: CASTRAGGTEAFF. In DNA form, the CDR3 reads TGTGCCAGCACCCGGGCAGGGGGAACTGAAGCTTTCTTT.

The CDR3 loop reads CATSRDLGVASGSWETQYF. The CDR3 DNA reads as TGTGCCACCAGCAGAGACTTGGGCGTGGCTAGCGGGAGCTGGGAGACCCAGTACTTC. This chain uses TRBV15 with TRBJ2-5; TRBD2 agrees at 10 bases. Germline values: CDR1 LNHNV, CDR2 YYDKDF (reference sequence). The CDR3 covers 19 residues. The trim removed 0 bases at V and 5 bases at J, leaving 15 bases unmatched.

V usage is TRBV30 and J usage is TRBJ1-1; 9 nucleotides match TRBD1. V shed 1 base and J 10 bases; nucleotides not matched to a gene: 7. The CDR3 is 13 residues long. The germline CDR1 and CDR2 sequences are GTSNPN and SVGIG (reference sequence). As DNA, the CDR3 is TGTGCCTGGAGTGCGAACAGGGGGCCTGGAGCTTTCTTT. It is translated as CAWSANRGPGAFF.

The chain has TRBV9 and TRBJ2-2; 7 nucleotides line up with TRBD1. In germline, CDR1 is SGDLS, CDR2 YYNGEE. This CDR3 contains 15 residues. The V gene end was trimmed by 5 bases and the J gene end by 0 bases; junction bases not matched to a gene: 4. CDR3 residues: CASRKQGTNTGELFF. The CDR3 nucleotides are TGTGCCAGCAGAAAACAGGGGACGAACACCGGGGAGCTGTTTTTT.

The genes are TRBV19 and TRBJ1-1, with D perhaps TRBD1 (5 bases). The CDR3 is made up of 14 amino acids. In germline, CDR1 is LNHDA, CDR2 SQIVND (reference sequence). V was clipped by 5 bases and J by 0 bases, with 10 bases between them. As DNA, the CDR3 is TGTGCCAGTAGTGCGGACACCATGAACACTGAAGCTTTCTTT. Its protein product is CASSADTMNTEAFF.